The present T cell receptor beta chain was sequenced within a study of shared T cell receptors in the human thymus. Libraries were prepared by immunoSEQ multiplex PCR; TCRdb keeps only in-frame clonotypes and omits some of them. The sample shows some 760,000 clones, approximately 85% of them seen only once. V trimming: 3 bases; J trimming: 0 bases; junction bases outside the gene matches: 11. CDR3 length: 18 amino acids. Looked up from germline, CDR1 is KGHSH and CDR2 is LQKENI. These data were likewise used in another study, on human thymus T cells. That investigation notes: Immunologically healthy infants in Finland undergoing congenital heart defect surgery were the donors. Thymus pieces cut out during corrective heart surgery were the tissue that was used. V and J gene usage appeared biased in thymic and blood repertoires. Thymic TCR repertoires of unrelated people reportedly overlapped highly.

The sample consisted of thymocytes. The rearrangement joins TRBV18 to TRBJ1-5; 7 bases are a match to TRBD1. This TCR came from a girl under two years old with a congenital heart defect. This chain's CDR3 is CASSPQLTGTASNQPQHF. The DNA of the CDR3 is TGTGCCAGCTCACCCCAACTAACCGGGACAGCTAGCAATCAGCCCCAGCATTTT.